A selection of T cell receptor beta chains follows, all from one sample in a study of T-cell reconstitution after alpha-beta-depleted transplantation in children. MiXCR, run by TCRdb on the PCR reads, gives a single entry per CDR3 protein. The sample lists about 210,000 distinct CDR3 sequences; around a sixth were seen once. The sample was PBMCs, mostly from graft donor cells, taken 360 days after TCRalphabeta/CD19-depleted stem cell transplant. Receptor source: a male patient aged 2 to 9 who had a stem cell transplant for acute lymphoblastic leukemia, so the T cells may come from the graft donor. Both conserved end residues are part of each CDR3. A D gene is named only where the DNA matches it firmly. Only part of the rows carry a size: once, few, many, or a class if the clone is expanded.

V	J	D	size	CDR3	DNA
TRBV5-1	TRBJ2-1	NA	NA	CASSFLITENNEQFF	TGCGCCAGCAGCTTTCTCATAACTGAGAACAATGAGCAGTTCTTC
TRBV5-1	TRBJ2-6	NA	few	CASSLGGTGANVLTF	TGCGCCAGCAGCTTGGGAGGGACTGGGGCCAACGTCCTGACTTTC
TRBV15	TRBJ2-5	TRBD1	NA	CATSPDRDETQYF	TGTGCCACCAGCCCCGACAGGGATGAGACCCAGTACTTC
TRBV7-9	TRBJ1-1	TRBD1	NA	CASSYHTTGQGATEAFF	TGTGCCAGCAGCTATCATACGACCGGCCAGGGGGCCACTGAAGCTTTCTTT
TRBV15	TRBJ2-1	NA	few	CATSVGTLRPDNEQFF	TGTGCCACCAGCGTCGGGACTCTCAGGCCCGACAATGAGCAGTTCTTC
TRBV6-2/TRBV6-3	TRBJ2-6	NA	few	CASSYSGVGSSGANVLTF	TGTGCCAGCAGTTACTCCGGGGTCGGCAGCTCTGGGGCCAACGTCCTGACTTTC
TRBV4-2	TRBJ1-6	NA	NA	CASSQDLQLNSPLHF	TGTGCCAGCAGCCAAGATCTACAGCTTAATTCACCCCTCCACTTT
TRBV5-1	TRBJ2-3	TRBD1	few	CASSRGTGPTDTQYF	TGCGCCAGCAGCCGCGGGACAGGGCCCACAGATACGCAGTATTTT
TRBV5-4	TRBJ2-7	NA	NA	CASSQTGRGYEQYF	TGTGCCAGCAGCCAGACCGGGAGAGGATACGAGCAGTACTTC
TRBV29-1	TRBJ2-3	TRBD1	NA	CSVDYRGTDTQYF	TGCAGCGTTGACTACAGGGGAACAGATACGCAGTATTTT
TRBV20-1	TRBJ2-7	NA	few	CSAREGSDEQYF	TGCAGTGCTAGAGAGGGGAGCGACGAGCAGTACTTC
TRBV5-1	TRBJ2-5	NA	NA	CASSPRPSLQETQYF	TGCGCCAGCAGCCCGAGGCCCAGCCTCCAAGAGACCCAGTACTTC
TRBV12-3/TRBV12-4	TRBJ1-1	NA	NA	CASSLDRLSTEAFF	TGTGCCAGCAGTTTAGACCGCTTATCCACTGAAGCTTTCTTT
TRBV20-1	TRBJ2-7	NA	NA	CSGGRTDYEQYF	TGCAGTGGAGGACGGACGGACTACGAGCAGTACTTC
TRBV29-1	TRBJ1-5	NA	few	CSVGTGPRQQPQHF	TGCAGCGTTGGGACTGGGCCCAGGCAGCAGCCCCAGCATTTT
TRBV12-3/TRBV12-4	TRBJ2-5	NA	NA	CASSPRGAPSYEQETQYF	TGTGCCAGCAGTCCGAGGGGGGCTCCGTCATACGAACAAGAGACCCAGTACTTC
TRBV12-3/TRBV12-4	TRBJ1-2	NA	NA	CASSLIVGYTF	TGTGCCAGCAGTTTAATTGTTGGCTACACCTTC
TRBV28	TRBJ2-5	NA	few	CASGGLRGKETQYF	TGTGCCAGCGGGGGACTCAGAGGAAAAGAGACCCAGTACTTC
TRBV12-3/TRBV12-4	TRBJ1-1	TRBD1	NA	CASSPRDRGGTEAFF	TGTGCCAGCAGTCCCAGAGACAGGGGAGGCACTGAAGCTTTCTTT
TRBV7-2	TRBJ2-3	TRBD2	NA	CASSSLAGGDTQYF	TGTGCCAGCAGCTCGCTAGCGGGGGGCGATACGCAGTATTTT
TRBV14	TRBJ1-1	NA	NA	CASSQDRARALDTEAFF	TGTGCCAGCAGCCAAGATCGGGCGCGGGCCTTGGACACTGAAGCTTTCTTT
TRBV29-1	TRBJ2-1	NA	NA	CSVTGHRQGDYNEQFF	TGCAGCGTGACTGGACATCGGCAGGGTGACTACAATGAGCAGTTCTTC
TRBV27	TRBJ2-7	TRBD1	many	CASSLQGASYEQYF	TGTGCCAGCAGTTTACAGGGGGCTTCCTACGAGCAGTACTTC
TRBV20-1	TRBJ1-2	NA	many	CSARDHWGSNYGYTF	TGCAGTGCTAGAGACCACTGGGGGTCTAACTATGGCTACACCTTC
TRBV6-1	TRBJ1-6	NA	few	CASSESAGYNSPLHF	TGTGCCAGCAGTGAGTCTGCCGGCTATAATTCACCCCTCCACTTT
TRBV4-3	TRBJ2-1	TRBD2	many	CASSRRGSGGANEQFF	TGCGCCAGCAGCCGACGGGGTAGCGGGGGGGCGAATGAGCAGTTCTTC
TRBV5-5	TRBJ2-5	TRBD1	NA	CASSLGTGTQETQYF	TGTGCCAGCAGCTTGGGGACAGGGACTCAAGAGACCCAGTACTTC
TRBV5-1	TRBJ2-1	TRBD1	NA	CASSLPRDSRYNEQFF	TGCGCCAGCAGCTTGCCCCGGGACAGTCGCTACAATGAGCAGTTCTTC
TRBV12-2	TRBJ1-1	NA	once	CASRKQREAFF	TGTGCAAGTCGCAAACAGCGTGAAGCTTTCTTT
TRBV6-2/TRBV6-3	TRBJ2-2	NA	few	CASSSDRGVGTGELFF	TGTGCCAGCAGCTCCGATCGCGGGGTTGGCACCGGGGAGCTGTTTTTT
TRBV10-3	TRBJ2-5	NA	few	CAISEFDPGMETQYF	TGTGCCATCAGTGAGTTCGATCCGGGTATGGAGACCCAGTACTTC
TRBV29-1	TRBJ1-1	NA	few	CSVDGSGNTEAFF	TGCAGCGTTGATGGGTCAGGGAACACTGAAGCTTTCTTT
TRBV15	TRBJ2-1	TRBD1	NA	CATRQGWYNEQFF	TGTGCCACCCGACAGGGGTGGTACAATGAGCAGTTCTTC
TRBV3-1	TRBJ1-6	NA	NA	CASSPDSLYSPLHF	TGTGCCAGCAGCCCCGACAGCCTGTATTCACCCCTCCACTTT
TRBV7-7	TRBJ2-3	TRBD1	NA	CASSLVATGTGTDTQYF	TGTGCCAGCAGCTTAGTGGCAACCGGGACAGGGACAGATACGCAGTATTTT
TRBV7-2	TRBJ1-5	NA	NA	CASSRLNQPQHF	TGTGCCAGCAGCCGACTCAATCAGCCCCAGCATTTT
TRBV10-3	TRBJ1-1	NA	few	CAIWGAQGTEAFF	TGTGCCATCTGGGGGGCGCAGGGCACTGAAGCTTTCTTT
TRBV27	TRBJ1-1	NA	NA	CASGIPWENTEAFF	TGTGCCAGCGGGATACCATGGGAGAACACTGAAGCTTTCTTT
TRBV12-3/TRBV12-4	TRBJ2-7	NA	NA	CASSLRPGAGEQYF	TGTGCCAGCAGTTTAAGGCCGGGGGCAGGCGAGCAGTACTTC
TRBV25-1	TRBJ1-1	NA	many	CASSEFGRMNTEAFF	TGTGCCAGCAGTGAATTTGGCAGGATGAACACTGAAGCTTTCTTT
TRBV7-2	TRBJ1-1	NA	few	CASSQVMNTEAFF	TGTGCCAGCAGCCAGGTGATGAACACTGAAGCTTTCTTT
TRBV10-2	TRBJ2-1	NA	NA	CASSEPGDEQFF	TGCGCCAGCAGTGAACCGGGGGATGAGCAGTTCTTC
TRBV9	TRBJ2-3	NA	NA	CASSVESLGTDTQYF	TGTGCCAGCAGCGTAGAGTCGCTCGGCACAGATACGCAGTATTTT
TRBV12-3/TRBV12-4	TRBJ2-2	TRBD1	NA	CASTADRAGTGELFF	TGTGCCAGCACCGCTGACAGGGCGGGCACCGGGGAGCTGTTTTTT
TRBV29-1	TRBJ2-1	NA	NA	CSVENSGDLEFF	TGCAGCGTTGAAAACTCAGGGGATCTCGAATTCTTC
TRBV6-1	TRBJ1-6	NA	many	CASSRHHPRNSPLHF	TGTGCCAGCAGTCGACATCATCCAAGGAATTCACCCCTCCACTTT
TRBV3-1	TRBJ2-7	NA	NA	CASSQGRGPSYEQYF	TGTGCCAGCAGCCAAGGGCGGGGTCCCTCCTACGAGCAGTACTTC
TRBV18	TRBJ2-6	NA	NA	CASSPPGLNVLTF	TGTGCCAGCTCACCACCTGGTCTGAACGTCCTGACTTTC
TRBV5-1	TRBJ2-7	NA	NA	CASSLNPTGTYEQYF	TGCGCCAGCAGCCTGAATCCTACAGGTACTTACGAGCAGTACTTC
TRBV6-1	TRBJ2-3	NA	many	CASSEEWGNTQYF	TGTGCCAGCAGTGAAGAGTGGGGGAATACGCAGTATTTT
TRBV7-9	TRBJ2-7	TRBD1	few	CASSPDRVPYEQYF	TGTGCCAGCAGCCCGGACAGGGTTCCTTACGAGCAGTACTTC
TRBV12-3/TRBV12-4	TRBJ2-1	TRBD2	many	CATQTSGGGVEQFF	TGTGCCACACAAACTAGCGGGGGTGGGGTTGAGCAGTTCTTC
TRBV3-1	TRBJ2-7	NA	few	CASSQDQGEQYF	TGTGCCAGCAGCCAAGATCAAGGCGAGCAGTACTTC
TRBV7-2	TRBJ1-5	NA	NA	CASSLVGGWGNQPQHF	TGTGCCAGCAGCTTAGTGGGGGGCTGGGGCAATCAGCCCCAGCATTTT
TRBV5-5	TRBJ1-1	NA	NA	CASSLKNLTGKPKAFF	TGTGCCAGCAGCTTGAAGAACCTGACAGGCAAACCTAAAGCTTTCTTT
TRBV5-1	TRBJ1-1	NA	few	CASSPPTGNTEAFF	TGCGCCAGCAGCCCTCCGACAGGGAACACTGAAGCTTTCTTT
TRBV10-3	TRBJ2-7	TRBD2	many	CAISESGLAGNYEQYF	TGTGCCATCAGTGAAAGCGGGCTAGCGGGAAACTACGAGCAGTACTTC